This T cell receptor beta chain was sequenced in a study of response to subunit inactivated influenza vaccine (dated by TCRdb to 2016 to 2019). Notes on the research overall: To follow how T cells responded to a trivalent subunit inactivated influenza vaccine, the researchers relied on deep quantitative profiling of the T cell receptor repertoire. The study at large found these results: The authors proposed that each seasonal influenza vaccination may bring in only a limited number of new T cells.

This clonotype was recorded a few times. No antigen is known for it. No qualities accompany the bases; no much larger clone lies one base away. Library creation used RT-PCR. Sequencing used an Illumina HiSeq 2500. TCRdb reran the public reads through fastp at Q25 and MiXCR, keeping productive beta chains. Every distinct CDR3 protein forms one entry, paired with its most common genes and DNA. This sample lists about 800,000 distinct CDR3 sequences; approximately 21% were detected once. Around 9.6% of the sample lies in the top ten. The junction carries 12 bases between V and J, which are trimmed by 1 base and 4 bases respectively. Measured from the cysteine to the phenylalanine, the CDR3 is 15 residues long. Of the read, only the CDR3 DNA is kept; its 45 bases are in frame from base 1. CDR1 is given as SGHTA and CDR2 as FQGNSA, both from the germline V gene.

This TCR was sampled from a man in his fifties who received an inactivated influenza vaccine. Donor details come from another sample of the same person, matched by shared clones. The sequence joins TRBV7-2 to TRBJ2-3, with a tentative D gene TRBD2 over 5 matching bases. This specimen was PBMCs from blood, taken 5 days after vaccination. The nucleotides are TGTGCCAGCAGCTTAGGTTTAGCGTCGGCAGATACGCAGTATTTT. Its translation is CASSLGLASADTQYF.